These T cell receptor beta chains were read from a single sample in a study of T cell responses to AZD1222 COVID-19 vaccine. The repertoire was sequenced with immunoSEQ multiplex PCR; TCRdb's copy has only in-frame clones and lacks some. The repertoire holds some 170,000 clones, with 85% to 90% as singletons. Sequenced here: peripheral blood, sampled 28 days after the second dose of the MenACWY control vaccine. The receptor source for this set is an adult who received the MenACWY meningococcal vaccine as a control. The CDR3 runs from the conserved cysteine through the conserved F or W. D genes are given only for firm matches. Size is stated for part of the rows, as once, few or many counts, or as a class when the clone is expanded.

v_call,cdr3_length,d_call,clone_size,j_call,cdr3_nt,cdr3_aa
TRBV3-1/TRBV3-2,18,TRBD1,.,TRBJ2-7,TGTGCCAGCAGCCAACCTACTTTAGGGACAGGGCAGACCTACGAGCAGTACTTC,CASSQPTLGTGQTYEQYF
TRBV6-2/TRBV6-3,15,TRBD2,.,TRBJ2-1,TGTGCCAGCAGTCCCCCAAAGCGGGGCGGGGATGAGCAGTTCTTC,CASSPPKRGGDEQFF
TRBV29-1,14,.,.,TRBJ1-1,TGCAGCGTTCGTTCCGCCGGGTGGAACACTGAAGCTTTCTTT,CSVRSAGWNTEAFF
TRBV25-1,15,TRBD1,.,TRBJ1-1,TGTGCCAGCAGTGAGGGAGAGACAGGGTCCACTGAAGCTTTCTTT,CASSEGETGSTEAFF
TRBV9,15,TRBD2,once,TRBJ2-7,TGTGCCAGCAGCGCGTTAGCGGGAGGCCCCTACGAGCAGTACTTC,CASSALAGGPYEQYF
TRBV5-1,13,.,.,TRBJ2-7,TGCGCCAGCAGCCCCGAGGTTCCATACGAGCAGTACTTC,CASSPEVPYEQYF
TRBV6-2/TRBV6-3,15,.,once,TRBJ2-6,TGTGCCAGCAGTTACTCAGGGACTGGGGCCAACGTCCTGACTTTC,CASSYSGTGANVLTF
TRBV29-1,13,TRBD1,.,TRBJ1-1,TGCAGCCATCGGACAGGGGCGAACACTGAAGCTTTCTTT,CSHRTGANTEAFF
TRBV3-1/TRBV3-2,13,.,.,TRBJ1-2,TGTGCCAGCAGCCTCACAGGGTCGGAAGGCTACACCTTC,CASSLTGSEGYTF
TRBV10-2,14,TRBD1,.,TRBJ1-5,TGCGCCACCTGGACAGGGGGTTGGAATCAGCCCCAGCATTTT,CATWTGGWNQPQHF
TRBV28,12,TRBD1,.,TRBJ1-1,TGTGCCAGCTCCGCGGGACAGGGGATAGCTTTCTTT,CASSAGQGIAFF
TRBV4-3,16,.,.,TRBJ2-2,TGCGCCAGCAGCCACCCGGGGAGTGCTAACACCGGGGAGCTGTTTTTT,CASSHPGSANTGELFF
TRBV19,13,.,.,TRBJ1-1,TGTGCCAGTAGTGCCATCACCCGGGGTGAAGCTTTCTTT,CASSAITRGEAFF
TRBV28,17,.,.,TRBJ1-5,TGTGCCAGCAGTTTCAGTAGGGCAGGGGACGGCAATCAGCCCCAGCATTTT,CASSFSRAGDGNQPQHF
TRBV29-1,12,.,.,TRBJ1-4,TGCAGCGTTGTGAGAGGGAGTGAAAAACTGTTTTTT,CSVVRGSEKLFF
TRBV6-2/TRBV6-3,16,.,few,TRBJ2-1,TGTGCCAGCAGCCCCCAACTGGGAAGGGCCTACAATGAGCAGTTCTTC,CASSPQLGRAYNEQFF
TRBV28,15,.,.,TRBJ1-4,TGTGCCAGCCCCCTAGAGGGGCGCACTAATGAAAAACTGTTTTTT,CASPLEGRTNEKLFF
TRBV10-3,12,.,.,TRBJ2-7,TGTGCCATCATGGGGGACACCTACGAGCAGTACTTC,CAIMGDTYEQYF